Listed here are 5 T cell receptor beta chains from one sample, sequenced in a study of blood T cell repertoires in COVID-19. The repertoire was sequenced with immunoSEQ multiplex PCR; TCRdb's copy has only in-frame clones and lacks some. The sample shows 250,000 to 400,000 clones, around 88% of them seen only once. The material sequenced was peripheral blood. These receptors were collected from a woman aged 30 to 39 with COVID-19, enrolled during active disease.

The chain employs TRBV6-2 or TRBV6-3 and TRBJ1-5; possibly TRBD1 for D (5 bases). Per germline, CDR1 MNHEY and CDR2 SVGEGT. The CDR3 extends over 15 amino acids. V was trimmed by 6 bases and J by 0 bases, leaving 12 bases between them. The CDR3 protein is CASSLGQGSNQPQHF. The CDR3 DNA reads TGTGCCAGCAGCTTGGGGCAGGGTAGCAATCAGCCCCAGCATTTT.

CDR3 nucleotide sequence: TGTGCCAGCAGCTTAGTCACAGGGTCGGATTCACCCCTCCACTTT. Protein sequence: CASSLVTGSDSPLHF. The rearrangement links TRBV11-2 to TRBJ1-6; possible D gene TRBD1, 6 bases. Germline-derived CDR1 and CDR2 are SGHAT and FQNNGV. V lost 1 base and J 8 bases, leaving 12 bases between the germline ends. CDR3 length: 15 amino acids.

V and J are TRBV5-1 and TRBJ1-2; tentatively, D is TRBD1 (6 bases). The CDR3 sequence is 15 residues long. The V end lost 1 base, the J end lost 2 bases, and 12 bases lay between the germline ends. The germline CDR1 and CDR2 sequences are SGHRS and YFSETQ. CDR3: CASSLSAGENYGYTF. The CDR3 region has the DNA TGCGCCAGCAGCTTGTCGGCAGGGGAAAACTATGGCTACACCTTC.

This clone was recorded once. The J gene is TRBJ1-2, the V gene TRBV7-2; D unclear. V was shortened by 1 base and J by 0 bases, with 9 bases between the two germline ends. There are 15 residues in the CDR3. Germline values: CDR1 SGHTA, CDR2 FQGNSA. The CDR3 DNA reads TGTGCCAGCAGCTTAGAGTCAGATTCTAACTATGGCTACACCTTC. Protein product: CASSLESDSNYGYTF. Drawing the rest from reference TRBV7-2 and TRBJ1-2, the complete variable domain is GAGVSQSPSNKVTEKGKDVELRCDPISGHTALYWYRQSLGQGLEFLIYFQGNSAPDKSGLPSDRFSAERTGGSVSTLTIQRTQQEDSAVYLCASSLESDSNYGYTFGSGTRLTVV.

The genes are TRBV3-1 (or the pseudogene TRBV3-2) and TRBJ2-7; D might be TRBD1 (6 bases). CDR1 LGHDT and CDR2 YNNKEL come from the germline V gene (reference sequence). CDR3 length: 14 residues. The V and J ends lost 2 bases and 12 bases respectively, with 20 bases between them. This CDR3 is CASSQNRDTTPLYV. CDR3 nucleotide sequence: TGTGCCAGCAGCCAAAACCGGGACACAACTCCACTGTACGTC.